This entry concerns a single TCR beta chain. The CDR3 length is 13 residues. The V gene lost 10 bases and the J gene lost 1 base, with 13 bases spanning the gap. The V gene's germline CDR1 is SGHTA and CDR2 FQGTGA. Clinical history as reported by participants underpinned cohort assignment. This entry comes from a study of blood T cell repertoires in COVID-19. Looking at the study overall: PBMCs, B-cell-depleted T cells, or T cells provided the cDNA or gDNA that made up the material.

As processed by the authors: Counts of nucleated cells, estimated from reference gene primer amplification, were obtained. Assay used: immunoSEQ multiplex PCR; TCRdb lists only in-frame clones, some missing. From that table come the V and J calls and clone size; the DNA was used to work out D and trimming. The table includes 350,000 to 400,000 clones, about 89% detected once. The sequenced sample was PBMCs or T cells enriched from blood (not recorded which). The receptor was derived from a middle-aged woman who had been exposed to COVID-19. This chain joins TRBV7-3 and TRBJ1-1; D is undetermined. The CDR3 loop is CATQAWQNTEAFF. The CDR3 coding sequence is TGTGCCACCCAGGCATGGCAGAACACTGAAGCTTTCTTT.